Following are 11 T cell receptor beta chains from one sample sequenced in a study of identical twins. TCRdb processed the 5' RACE reads anew with MiXCR; each CDR3 protein has one entry. The repertoire holds about 220,000 distinct CDR3 sequences, with approximately 9% as singletons. The sample consisted of memory (CD45RO+) T cells sorted from blood. These receptors all stem from a woman between 18 and 29 years old in good health.

The chain couples TRBV7-9 to TRBJ1-5, with D unclear. The germline V and J ends were trimmed by 0 bases and 0 bases, with 6 bases remaining between them. The CDR3 extends over 15 amino acids. CDR1 and CDR2 from the germline V gene are SEHNR and FQNEAQ (reference sequence). The CDR3 sequence: CASSLAGNSNQPQHF. In DNA, the CDR3 is TGTGCCAGCAGCTTAGCAGGGAATAGCAATCAGCCCCAGCATTTT.

This clonotype has ten or more counts. The J gene is TRBJ2-7, the V gene TRBV6-1, with 7 bases aligning to TRBD1. In germline, CDR1 is MNHNS, CDR2 SASEGT. After removal of 6 bases from V and 2 bases from J, the junction contained 10 bases not matched to a gene. The CDR3 has 15 amino acids. CDR3 coding DNA: TGTGCCAGCAGCCCCCCCGGGACAGCCACCTACGAGCAGTACTTC. Translation gives CASSPPGTATYEQYF.

This clonotype turned up a few times. The junction departs from germline at one end; a sequencing error may be responsible. The CDR3 sequence: CASSGSSEQYF. CDR3 DNA: TGTGCCAGCTCTGGGTCCTCCGAGCAGTACTTC. J is TRBJ2-7 and V is TRBV12-3 or TRBV12-4; D is undetermined. The CDR3 has 11 amino acids.

This clonotype has more than one count but fewer than ten. As DNA, the CDR3 is TGTGCCAGCAGTGACTTGGGGAGGGAGGGCAATCAGCCCCAGCATTTT. Its translation is CASSDLGREGNQPQHF. This chain uses TRBV6-4 with TRBJ1-5; D is undetermined. The V end was cut by 1 base, the J end by 2 bases, with 12 bases between. The CDR3 covers 16 residues. CDR1 is MRHNA and CDR2 is SNTAGT in the germline V gene.

The rearrangement links TRBV19 to TRBJ2-1; no definite D call. V lost 4 bases and J lost 10, with 14 bases in between. The length of the CDR3 is 13 residues. Germline V lookup: CDR1 LNHDA, CDR2 SQIVND (reference sequence). The CDR3 coding sequence is TGTGCCAGTAGTAGTGTCGTCGGAGTGGAGCAGTTCTTC. Translating it yields CASSSVVGVEQFF.

This clonotype has at least ten counts. This chain joins TRBV2 and TRBJ2-1, with 8 bases matching TRBD2. Germline V gives CDR1 SNHLY, CDR2 FYNNEI. The CDR3 runs 13 residues. V shed 8 bases and J 6 bases; nucleotides not matched to a gene: 6. CDR3 DNA sequence: TGTGCCAGCCGGGGGGGCGTCTTCAATGAGCAGTTCTTC. Translating it yields CASRGGVFNEQFF.

V and J are TRBV7-9 and TRBJ1-2; D unresolved. Trimming left V 5 bases short and J 4 bases short, with 17 bases between. CDR3 length: 15 residues. Per germline, CDR1 SEHNR and CDR2 FQNEAQ (reference sequence). For the CDR3, the DNA is TGTGCCAGCAGCCCTCAGCGGGCGGCGAGCTATGGCTACACCTTC. It translates to CASSPQRAASYGYTF.

The table lists this clonotype with a few counts. The V call is TRBV10-3, the J call TRBJ1-2; 8 positions agree with TRBD1. The CDR3 totals 14 residues. Germline V gene lookup returns CDR1 ENHRY and CDR2 SYGVKD. V shed 4 bases and J 3 bases; nucleotides not matched to a gene: 4. As DNA, the CDR3 is TGTGCCATCAGTGGGACAGGGATAGACTATGGCTACACCTTC. Protein product: CAISGTGIDYGYTF.

This clonotype was seen a few times. V and J are TRBV2 and TRBJ2-7; 8 bases are shared with TRBD1. The CDR3 is 14 amino acids. V lost 0 bases, J lost 7 bases, and 5 bases stayed unmatched. From germline, CDR1 is SNHLY and CDR2 FYNNEI. CDR3 DNA: TGTGCCAGCAGTGAAGCTCAGGGGGCGGATGAGCAGTACTTC. Translated, it gives CASSEAQGADEQYF.

This clonotype has only a few counts. One junction end does not reproduce the germline sequence, and a read error may be involved. The CDR3 protein is CASSLVRSHPKTAF. DNA of the CDR3: TGTGCCAGCAGCTTAGTCAGGAGCCATCCTAAGACCGCCTTC. The chain links TRBV11-3 to TRBJ2-7; D is ambiguous. Germline V CDR1 and CDR2: SGHNT, YENEEA. The CDR3 sequence is 14 residues long.

This clonotype was recorded a few times. The chain carries TRBV10-3 and TRBJ2-5; D is possibly TRBD2 (5 bases). The CDR3 has 14 residues. Germline loops: CDR1 ENHRY, CDR2 SYGVKD. V lost 3 bases to trimming and J lost 2 bases, with 10 bases between them. In nucleotides, the CDR3 is TGTGCCATCAGTGAAGGTAGCGAACAAGAGACCCAGTACTTC. Amino acids: CAISEGSEQETQYF.